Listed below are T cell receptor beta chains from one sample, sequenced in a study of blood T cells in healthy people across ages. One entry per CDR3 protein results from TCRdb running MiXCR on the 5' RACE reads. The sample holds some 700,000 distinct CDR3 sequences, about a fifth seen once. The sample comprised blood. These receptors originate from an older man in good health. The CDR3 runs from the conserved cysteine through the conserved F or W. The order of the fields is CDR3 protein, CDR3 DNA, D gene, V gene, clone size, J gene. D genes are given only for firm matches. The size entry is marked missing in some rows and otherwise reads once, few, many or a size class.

CDR3aa: CATQAFGFGNEQFF
CDR3nt: TGTGCCACTCAGGCCTTTGGGTTTGGGAATGAGCAGTTCTTC
d_gene: -
v_gene: TRBV12-3/TRBV12-4
abundance: few
j_gene: TRBJ2-1

CDR3aa: CASSKFTGLYNEQFF
CDR3nt: TGTGCCAGCAGCAAATTCACAGGGTTATACAATGAGCAGTTCTTC
d_gene: -
v_gene: TRBV21-1
abundance: -
j_gene: TRBJ2-1

CDR3aa: CSVPGQGNEQFF
CDR3nt: TGCAGCGTGCCGGGACAGGGCAATGAGCAGTTCTTC
d_gene: TRBD1
v_gene: TRBV29-1
abundance: -
j_gene: TRBJ2-1

CDR3aa: CASSLEPRGGYTF
CDR3nt: TGTGCCAGCAGTTTAGAGCCGAGAGGCGGCTACACCTTC
d_gene: -
v_gene: TRBV12-3/TRBV12-4
abundance: few
j_gene: TRBJ1-2

CDR3aa: CASSPTGYAEAFF
CDR3nt: TGTGCCAGTAGCCCCACCGGGTACGCTGAAGCTTTCTTT
d_gene: -
v_gene: TRBV19
abundance: once
j_gene: TRBJ1-1

CDR3aa: CSAEEGGGKEETQYF
CDR3nt: TGCAGTGCGGAAGAGGGGGGCGGAAAAGAAGAGACCCAGTACTTC
d_gene: -
v_gene: TRBV20-1
abundance: few
j_gene: TRBJ2-5

CDR3aa: CASSVTSGSYNEQFF
CDR3nt: TGTGCCAGCAGTGTTACTAGCGGCTCCTACAATGAGCAGTTCTTC
d_gene: TRBD2
v_gene: TRBV12-3/TRBV12-4
abundance: few
j_gene: TRBJ2-1

CDR3aa: CASSQGLAGDTDTQYF
CDR3nt: TGTGCCAGCAGCCAGGGACTAGCGGGAGATACAGATACGCAGTATTTT
d_gene: TRBD2
v_gene: TRBV7-2
abundance: few
j_gene: TRBJ2-3

CDR3aa: CAWGRPSGGYTF
CDR3nt: TGTGCCTGGGGACGGCCATCTGGAGGCTACACCTTC
d_gene: -
v_gene: TRBV30
abundance: few
j_gene: TRBJ1-2

CDR3aa: CASSSLGAQYF
CDR3nt: TGTGCCAGCAGCTCCTTGGGGGCCCAGTACTTC
d_gene: -
v_gene: TRBV7-6
abundance: few
j_gene: TRBJ2-5

CDR3aa: CASSFPPEGNYEQYF
CDR3nt: TGTGCCAGCAGCTTCCCACCCGAGGGGAACTACGAGCAGTACTTC
d_gene: -
v_gene: TRBV7-9
abundance: -
j_gene: TRBJ2-7

CDR3aa: CASKPRETSYEQYF
CDR3nt: TGCGCCAGCAAGCCCCGGGAGACCTCCTACGAGCAGTACTTC
d_gene: -
v_gene: TRBV5-1
abundance: few
j_gene: TRBJ2-7

CDR3aa: CSASNNNEQFF
CDR3nt: TGCAGTGCTAGCAATAACAATGAGCAGTTCTTC
d_gene: -
v_gene: TRBV20-1
abundance: few
j_gene: TRBJ2-1

CDR3aa: CASSYTGQALAKNIQYF
CDR3nt: TGTGCCAGCAGCTACACGGGACAGGCGCTAGCCAAAAACATTCAGTACTTC
d_gene: TRBD1
v_gene: TRBV7-2
abundance: few
j_gene: TRBJ2-4

CDR3aa: CSAREHTSSYEQYF
CDR3nt: TGCAGTGCTAGAGAACACACGAGCTCCTACGAGCAGTACTTC
d_gene: -
v_gene: TRBV20-1
abundance: many
j_gene: TRBJ2-7

CDR3aa: CSVWWDEQYF
CDR3nt: TGCAGCGTATGGTGGGACGAGCAGTACTTC
d_gene: -
v_gene: TRBV29-1
abundance: -
j_gene: TRBJ2-7

CDR3aa: CASRDGGADTQYF
CDR3nt: TGTGCCAGCAGGGATGGGGGAGCAGATACGCAGTATTTT
d_gene: -
v_gene: TRBV3-1
abundance: -
j_gene: TRBJ2-3

CDR3aa: CASSNGGETEAFF
CDR3nt: TGTGCCAGCAGTAATGGGGGAGAAACTGAAGCTTTCTTT
d_gene: -
v_gene: TRBV6-5
abundance: few
j_gene: TRBJ1-1

CDR3aa: CASKGLGQPQHF
CDR3nt: TGTGCCAGCAAGGGGTTGGGGCAGCCCCAGCATTTT
d_gene: -
v_gene: TRBV6-1
abundance: -
j_gene: TRBJ1-5

CDR3aa: CASRVQGSEQYF
CDR3nt: TGTGCCAGCAGGGTACAGGGGTCCGAGCAGTACTTC
d_gene: TRBD1
v_gene: TRBV12-3/TRBV12-4
abundance: -
j_gene: TRBJ2-7

CDR3aa: CASSLVGGGRPEDGYTF
CDR3nt: TGTGCCAGCAGCTTAGTGGGTGGCGGCAGGCCCGAGGATGGCTACACCTTC
d_gene: -
v_gene: TRBV11-2
abundance: -
j_gene: TRBJ1-2

CDR3aa: CASSVGNQPQHF
CDR3nt: TGTGCCAGTAGTGTGGGCAATCAGCCCCAGCATTTT
d_gene: -
v_gene: TRBV19
abundance: many
j_gene: TRBJ1-5

CDR3aa: CSAIRTENTEAFF
CDR3nt: TGCAGTGCTATTCGGACAGAGAACACTGAAGCTTTCTTT
d_gene: -
v_gene: TRBV20-1
abundance: few
j_gene: TRBJ1-1

CDR3aa: CASSDHGNTEAFF
CDR3nt: TGCGCCAGCAGTGATCACGGGAACACTGAAGCTTTCTTT
d_gene: -
v_gene: TRBV10-2
abundance: few
j_gene: TRBJ1-1

CDR3aa: CASSLSWWGTDTQYF
CDR3nt: TGTGCCAGCAGTTTATCCTGGTGGGGCACAGATACGCAGTATTTT
d_gene: -
v_gene: TRBV27
abundance: -
j_gene: TRBJ2-3

CDR3aa: CASSWTPTSGSANEQFF
CDR3nt: TGCGCCAGCAGCTGGACCCCGACTAGCGGGAGTGCCAATGAGCAGTTCTTC
d_gene: TRBD2
v_gene: TRBV5-1
abundance: few
j_gene: TRBJ2-1

CDR3aa: CASKPLAGVQETQYF
CDR3nt: TGTGCCAGCAAACCTTTAGCGGGGGTCCAAGAGACCCAGTACTTC
d_gene: TRBD2
v_gene: TRBV12-3/TRBV12-4
abundance: -
j_gene: TRBJ2-5